These 26 T cell receptor beta chains originate from one sample sequenced in a study of Graves' ophthalmopathy and Graves' hyperthyroidism (dated by TCRdb to 2017 to 2018). The data were produced on an Illumina HiSeq 2000. TCR beta CDR3 regions were amplified from RNA transcripts for repertoire sequencing. The first round of RT-PCR was done with HTBI primers and the Qiagen OneStep RT-PCR kit, and was followed by a second round of multiplex PCR, then size selection and purification. TCRdb reprocessed the public reads (quality trimming at Q25 with fastp, clone calling with MiXCR) and kept in-frame beta chains. Here each entry gathers all rows of one CDR3 protein and keeps the most common genes and DNA. Here the sample has hundreds of thousands of distinct CDR3 sequences; 20% to 25% occur a single time. The biggest ten clones account for under 55% of the sample. The sequenced material came from peripheral blood. The receptors come from a woman aged 50 to 65 with Graves' ophthalmopathy. Donor details come from another sample of the same person, matched by shared clones.

V is TRBV6-5 and J is TRBJ2-7; D remains unclear. Germline CDR1 MNHEY, CDR2 SVGAGI. V was cut by 0 bases and J by 0 bases, with 12 bases left in between. The CDR3 is 16 amino acids. The CDR3 DNA is TGTGCCAGCAGTTACTCCTGGCGTTTAAGCTCCTACGAGCAGTACTTC. This gives the protein CASSYSWRLSSYEQYF.

As to this clonotype: A read error may be the cause here, since a much bigger clone is one base away. The J gene is TRBJ1-2, the V gene TRBV12-3 or TRBV12-4; 8 bases are shared with TRBD1. CDR3 length: 15 amino acids. In nucleotides, the CDR3 is TGTGTCAGCAGTTCCAGGACAGGGCGGGACTATGGCTACACCTTC. Its translation: CVSSSRTGRDYGYTF.

Comment on this clonotype: A much larger clone lies one base from this, so it may be a read error. The V and J genes are TRBV29-1 and TRBJ2-7, with 10 bases lining up with TRBD2. This CDR3 comprises 14 residues. V shed 6 bases, J shed 1 base, and the junction held 6 bases outside the gene matches. Germline values: CDR1 SQVTM, CDR2 ANQGSEA. CDR3 region: CSVELAGESYEQYF. The DNA for the CDR3 is TGCAGCGTGGAGCTAGCGGGAGAGTCCTACGAGCAGTACTTC.

Ten or more counts support this clonotype. The chain combines TRBV5-4 with TRBJ2-7, with D perhaps TRBD1 (5 bases). V was cut by 3 bases and J by 3 bases, with 10 bases left in between. The CDR3 has 13 amino acids. CDR1 SGHNT and CDR2 YYREEE come from the germline V gene (reference sequence). CDR3 in amino acids: CASSWGLGYEQYF. The CDR3 DNA follows: TGTGCCAGCAGCTGGGGCTTAGGCTACGAGCAGTACTTC.

This clonotype was seen many times. The chain carries TRBV6-2 or TRBV6-3 and TRBJ1-5; possible D gene TRBD1, 6 bases. CDR1 is MNHEY and CDR2 is SVGEGT in the germline V gene. This CDR3 is 13 amino acids long. V dropped 7 bases and J dropped 6 bases, with 13 bases sitting between them. The DNA of the CDR3 is TGTGCCAGCAAGGGGGATTCTGGTCAGCCCCAGCATTTT. Amino acid sequence: CASKGDSGQPQHF.

This clonotype came up many times. V is TRBV6-5 and J is TRBJ2-5; a weak D match, TRBD1 (5 bases). Germline CDR1 reads MNHEY; CDR2 reads SVGAGI. The CDR3 totals 15 residues. Between the trimmed V and J ends, which lost 1 base and 5 bases, there was a span of 14 bases. The chain's CDR3 is CASSYWGSQGETQYF. CDR3 DNA sequence: TGTGCCAGCAGTTACTGGGGCTCCCAAGGGGAGACCCAGTACTTC.

This clonotype was seen once. J is TRBJ2-5 and V is TRBV10-3, with 8 bases aligning to TRBD2. The ends lost 4 bases at V and 3 bases at J; junction bases unmatched: 4. The CDR3 sequence is 14 residues long. Germline-derived CDR1 and CDR2 are ENHRY and SYGVKD. CDR3 sequence (DNA): TGTGCCATCAGTGTTCGGGGGGGCGAAGAGACCCAGTACTTC. Amino acid sequence: CAISVRGGEETQYF.

The chain carries TRBV3-1 and TRBJ1-1, with TRBD1 as a possible D gene (5 bases). Deletions cut 0 bases from V and 7 bases from J, with 15 bases between. Germline V gene lookup returns CDR1 LGHDT and CDR2 YNNKEL (reference sequence). This CDR3 is 15 amino acids long. The chain's CDR3 is CASSQDLPGAGEAFF. The CDR3 DNA is TGTGCCAGCAGCCAAGATTTGCCCGGGGCGGGTGAAGCTTTCTTT.

This clonotype occurred many times. The V and J genes are TRBV24-1 and TRBJ1-2; D gene uncertain. CDR1 and CDR2 from the germline V gene are KGHDR and SFDVKD. This CDR3 contains 13 residues. The germline V and J ends were trimmed by 2 bases and 8 bases, with 11 bases remaining between them. The CDR3 DNA reads as TGTGCCACCAGTGATTCAACGAGAAGAGGCTACACCTTC. Translating it yields CATSDSTRRGYTF.

This chain links TRBV20-1 with TRBJ2-7; 9 bases match TRBD1. Looked up from germline, CDR1 is DFQATT and CDR2 is SNEGSKA (reference sequence). The CDR3 length is 13 residues. V gave up 5 bases and J gave up 3 bases; unmatched junction bases: 5. The DNA of the CDR3 is TGCAGTGCTCCTCCGACAGGGGGCTACGAGCAGTACTTC. Amino acids: CSAPPTGGYEQYF.

This clonotype was seen repeatedly, ten times or more. This chain joins TRBV12-3 or TRBV12-4 and TRBJ2-5; 7 positions match TRBD2. CDR3 length: 14 residues. V lost 6 bases to trimming and J lost 2 bases; unmatched junction nucleotides: 6. Here the CDR3 reads CASSPTSVQETQYF. The CDR3 DNA follows: TGTGCCAGCAGCCCCACTAGCGTTCAAGAGACCCAGTACTTC.

The chain recombines TRBV27 with TRBJ2-2; D is ambiguous. The CDR3 covers 17 residues. The germline V and J ends were trimmed by 0 bases and 6 bases, with 17 bases remaining between them. CDR1 and CDR2 from the germline V gene are MNHEY and SMNVEV (reference sequence). The DNA of the CDR3 is TGTGCCAGCAGTTTATCGATATACTGGGAATCGGCCGGGGAGCTGTTTTTT. This translates into CASSLSIYWESAGELFF.

This clonotype was detected ten times or more. The chain employs TRBV30 and TRBJ1-1, with D maybe TRBD1 (5 bases). This CDR3 has 15 amino acids. V was trimmed by 0 bases and J by 6 bases, leaving 17 bases between them. Germline V gives CDR1 GTSNPN, CDR2 SVGIG (reference sequence). CDR3 sequence: CAWSVKVGGVAEAFF. The CDR3 DNA is TGTGCCTGGAGTGTTAAGGTCGGAGGGGTCGCTGAAGCTTTCTTT.

There are many counts of this clonotype. The V gene is TRBV20-1, the J gene TRBJ2-4; D remains unclear. Germline loops: CDR1 DFQATT, CDR2 SNEGSKA (reference sequence). This CDR3 is 13 amino acids long. Trimming removed 3 bases from V and 0 bases from J, with 6 bases in between. The CDR3 nucleotides read TGCAGTGCTAGGGGCTTAGCCAAAAACATTCAGTACTTC. Translating it yields CSARGLAKNIQYF.

Comments on this clonotype: This may stem from a read error, because a much larger clone lies one nucleotide away. This chain connects TRBV7-6 to TRBJ2-2; no reliable D call. The CDR3 covers 16 residues. Germline V gives CDR1 SGHVS, CDR2 FNYEAQ. The CDR3 here is CAISLTRARTTGELFF. CDR3 nucleotide sequence: TGTGCCATCAGCTTGACCCGGGCCCGTACCACCGGGGAGCTGTTTTTT. Combining the CDR3 with reference TRBV7-6 and TRBJ2-2 gives the whole variable domain GAGVSQSPRYKVTKRGQDVALRCDPISGHVSLYWYRQALGQGPEFLTYFNYEAQQDKSGLPNDRFSAERPEGSISTLTIQRTEQRDSAMYRCAISLTRARTTGELFFGEGSRLTVL.

This clonotype was observed many times. This chain joins TRBV9 and TRBJ1-6; perhaps TRBD1 as D (5 bases). Trimming cost V 6 bases and J 5 bases, with 15 bases left between them. Germline-derived CDR1 and CDR2 are SGDLS and YYNGEE. The CDR3 runs 15 residues. CDR3 DNA: TGTGCCAGCAATCAAGGGACGACGAATAATTCACCCCTCCACTTT. Its translation: CASNQGTTNNSPLHF.

The sample holds many counts of this clonotype. The germline gene is not matched at one end of the junction; a read error may be the cause. The chain joins TRBV7-7 to TRBJ2-7; 7 nucleotides align to TRBD2. Germline V gene sequence: CDR1 SSHAT, CDR2 FNYEAQ (reference sequence). The CDR3 is made up of 13 amino acids. The CDR3 reads CASSQGPSGKQYF. The DNA for the CDR3 is TGTGCTAGCAGCCAAGGGCCTAGCGGCAAGCAGTACTTC.

This clonotype was counted at least ten times. The J gene is TRBJ2-7, the V gene TRBV6-5; D is perhaps TRBD1 or TRBD2 (6 bases each). Trimming cost V 0 bases and J 7 bases, with 13 bases left between them. CDR3 length: 14 amino acids. The germline V gene has CDR1 MNHEY and CDR2 SVGAGI. CDR3 sequence: CASSYSRGLGEQYF. The CDR3 nucleotides read TGTGCCAGCAGTTACTCCCGGGGGCTAGGAGAGCAGTACTTC.

At least ten counts were recorded for this clonotype. CDR3 sequence reads: CASSPGHVNTGELFF. The CDR3 bases are TGTGCCAGCAGCCCCGGACATGTGAATACCGGGGAGCTGTTTTTT. The chain is built from TRBV6-1 and TRBJ2-2; TRBD1 might be the D (5 bases). The CDR3 contains 15 residues. Trimming removed 6 bases at V and 5 bases at J, with 16 bases between. CDR1 and CDR2 (germline): MNHNS, SASEGT.

Ten or more counts support this clonotype. The chain employs TRBV20-1 and TRBJ2-4; 15 nucleotides align to TRBD2. The V gene's germline CDR1 is DFQATT and CDR2 SNEGSKA (reference sequence). The CDR3 is 16 residues long. J gave up 7 bases and V 5 bases, and 9 bases lay outside the gene matches. CDR3 bases: TGCAGTGCTTCAGGACTAGCGGGAGGGCCTCGGAACATTCAGTACTTC. Translated: CSASGLAGGPRNIQYF.

This clonotype was counted at least ten times. The chain links TRBV29-1 to TRBJ2-2; the match to TRBD2 covers 10 bases. V shed 4 bases and J 7 bases; nucleotides not matched to a gene: 9. Germline CDR1 is SQVTM and CDR2 is ANQGSEA. The length of the CDR3 is 15 residues. CDR3 coding DNA: TGCAGCGTTGTGTCTAGCGGGAGAAGAAGCGGGGAGCTGTTTTTT. Encoded protein: CSVVSSGRRSGELFF.

The chain carries TRBV11-2 and TRBJ2-5, with D tentatively TRBD2 (6 bases). The V end was cut by 5 bases, the J end by 1 base, with 17 bases between. The CDR3 spans 16 residues. Germline CDR1 and CDR2: SGHAT and FQNNGV. The CDR3 loop reads CASSIADRTSQETQYF. CDR3 nucleotide sequence: TGTGCCAGCAGCATAGCGGACCGGACTTCCCAAGAGACCCAGTACTTC.

CDR3 sequence (DNA): TGCAGCGCTCAGCTTACCAAAAACATTCAGTACTTC. Its protein product is CSAQLTKNIQYF. The J gene is TRBJ2-4, the V gene TRBV29-1; D call uncertain. Looked up from germline, CDR1 is SQVTM and CDR2 is ANQGSEA. Trimming took 7 bases from V and 2 from J, leaving 9 bases between them. The CDR3 sequence is 12 residues long.

This clonotype is medium-sized in the sample. The chain carries TRBV6-1 and TRBJ2-5; no reliable D call. V was trimmed by 4 bases and J by 6 bases, leaving 15 bases between them. This CDR3 comprises 14 residues. Germline V gene data show CDR1 as MNHNS and CDR2 as SASEGT. The chain's CDR3 is CASSVEVDSKTQYF. The CDR3 coding sequence is TGTGCCAGCAGTGTCGAGGTTGACTCAAAGACCCAGTACTTC.

This clonotype came up many times. The genes are TRBV28 and TRBJ2-5; a weak D match, TRBD2 (6 bases). The ends were cut back, 4 bases at V and 4 bases at J, with 16 bases in the middle. CDR3 size: 15 residues. Germline CDR1 and CDR2: MDHEN and SYDVKM. CDR3 DNA sequence: TGTGCCAGCAGTTCCCGGGGCGGGAAAGGAGAGACCCAGTACTTC. This gives the protein CASSSRGGKGETQYF.

This clonotype was counted many times. The chain uses TRBV28 and TRBJ1-1, with D unresolved. Germline V gives CDR1 MDHEN, CDR2 SYDVKM. The CDR3 contains 15 residues. With 6 bases removed from V and 0 bases from J, the gap between germline ends came to 14 bases. As DNA, the CDR3 is TGTGCCAGCAGAAATCACGGACGGATGAACACTGAAGCTTTCTTT. Translating it yields CASRNHGRMNTEAFF.